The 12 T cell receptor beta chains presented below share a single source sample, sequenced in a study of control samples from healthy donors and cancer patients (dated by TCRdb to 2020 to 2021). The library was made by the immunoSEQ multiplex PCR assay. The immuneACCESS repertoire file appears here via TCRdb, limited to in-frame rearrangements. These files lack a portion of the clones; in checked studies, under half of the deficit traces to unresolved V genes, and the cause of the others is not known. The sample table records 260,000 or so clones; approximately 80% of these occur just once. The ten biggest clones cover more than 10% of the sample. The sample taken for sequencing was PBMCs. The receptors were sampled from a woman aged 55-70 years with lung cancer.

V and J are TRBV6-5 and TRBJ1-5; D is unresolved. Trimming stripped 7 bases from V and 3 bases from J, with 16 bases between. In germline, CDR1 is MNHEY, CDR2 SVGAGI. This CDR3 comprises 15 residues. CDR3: CASKVETQSNQPQHF. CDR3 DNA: TGTGCCAGCAAGGTGGAGACCCAATCCAATCAGCCCCAGCATTTT.

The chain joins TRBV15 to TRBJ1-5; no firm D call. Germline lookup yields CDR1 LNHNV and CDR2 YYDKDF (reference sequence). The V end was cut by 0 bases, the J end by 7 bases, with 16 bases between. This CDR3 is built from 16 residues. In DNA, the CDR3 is TGTGCCACCAGCAGAGATGATCCAGGAATCAGCCAGCCCCAGCATTTT. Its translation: CATSRDDPGISQPQHF.

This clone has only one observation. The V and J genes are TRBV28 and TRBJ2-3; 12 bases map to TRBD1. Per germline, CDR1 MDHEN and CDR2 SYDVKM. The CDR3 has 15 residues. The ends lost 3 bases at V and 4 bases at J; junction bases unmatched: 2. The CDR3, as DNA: TGTGCCAGCAGTTTCCGGGACAGGGGGCCAGATACGCAGTATTTT. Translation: CASSFRDRGPDTQYF.

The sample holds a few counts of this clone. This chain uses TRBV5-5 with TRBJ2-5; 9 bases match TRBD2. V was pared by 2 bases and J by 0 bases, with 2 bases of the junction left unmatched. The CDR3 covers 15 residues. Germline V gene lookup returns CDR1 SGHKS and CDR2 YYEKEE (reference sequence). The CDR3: CASSLGLAYQETQYF. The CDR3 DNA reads TGTGCCAGCAGCTTAGGACTAGCGTACCAAGAGACCCAGTACTTC.

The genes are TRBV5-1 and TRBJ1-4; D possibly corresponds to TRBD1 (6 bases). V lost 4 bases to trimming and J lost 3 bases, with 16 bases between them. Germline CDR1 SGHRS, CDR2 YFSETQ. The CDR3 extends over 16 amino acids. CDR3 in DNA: TGCGCCAGCAGCCCGGACCCCCAGGGGTCTAATGAAAAACTGTTTTTT. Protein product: CASSPDPQGSNEKLFF.

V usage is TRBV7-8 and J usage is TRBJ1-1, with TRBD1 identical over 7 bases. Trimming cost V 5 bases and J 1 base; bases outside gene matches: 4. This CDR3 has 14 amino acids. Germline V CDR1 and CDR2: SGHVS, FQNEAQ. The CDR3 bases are TGTGCCAGCAGCACGGGACAGCCGAACACTGAAGCTTTCTTT. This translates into CASSTGQPNTEAFF.

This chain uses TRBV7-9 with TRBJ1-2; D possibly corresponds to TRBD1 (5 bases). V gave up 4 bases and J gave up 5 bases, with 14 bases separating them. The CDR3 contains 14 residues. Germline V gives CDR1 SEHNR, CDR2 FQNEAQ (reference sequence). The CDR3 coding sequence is TGTGCCAGCAGCTACCCCGGGACGGGTTATGGCTACACCTTC. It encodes CASSYPGTGYGYTF.

The CDR3 DNA is TGTGCCAGCTCACCCGACCCAGATACGCAGTATTTT. Translating it yields CASSPDPDTQYF. The chain links TRBV18 to TRBJ2-3, with D unclear. The CDR3 runs 12 residues. Germline V CDR1 and CDR2: KGHSH, LQKENI. Deletions cut 3 bases from V and 4 bases from J, with 5 bases between.

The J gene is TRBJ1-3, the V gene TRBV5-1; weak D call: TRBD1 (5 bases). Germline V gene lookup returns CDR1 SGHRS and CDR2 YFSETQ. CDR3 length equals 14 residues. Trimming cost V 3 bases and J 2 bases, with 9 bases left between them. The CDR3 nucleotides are TGCGCCAGCAGCTCGGGACTCCCTGGAAACACCATATATTTT. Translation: CASSSGLPGNTIYF.

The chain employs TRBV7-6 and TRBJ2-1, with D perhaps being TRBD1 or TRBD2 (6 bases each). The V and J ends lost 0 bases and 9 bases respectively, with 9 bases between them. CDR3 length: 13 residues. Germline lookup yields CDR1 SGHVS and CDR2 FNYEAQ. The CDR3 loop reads CASSLARGLEQFF. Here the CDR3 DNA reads TGTGCCAGCAGCTTAGCTCGGGGGCTTGAGCAGTTCTTC.

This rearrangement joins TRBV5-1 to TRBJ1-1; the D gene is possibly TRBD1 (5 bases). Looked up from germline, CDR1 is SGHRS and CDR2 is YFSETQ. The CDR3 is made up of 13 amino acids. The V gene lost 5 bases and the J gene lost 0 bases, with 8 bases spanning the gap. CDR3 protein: CASRGQMNTEAFF. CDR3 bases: TGCGCCAGCAGGGGGCAGATGAACACTGAAGCTTTCTTT.

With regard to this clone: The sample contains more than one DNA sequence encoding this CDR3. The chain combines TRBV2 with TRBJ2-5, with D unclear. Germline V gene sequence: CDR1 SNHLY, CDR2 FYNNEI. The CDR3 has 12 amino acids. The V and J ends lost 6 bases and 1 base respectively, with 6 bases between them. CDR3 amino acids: CASSAAQETQYF. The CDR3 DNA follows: TGTGCCAGCAGCGCCGCCCAAGAGACCCAGTACTTC.